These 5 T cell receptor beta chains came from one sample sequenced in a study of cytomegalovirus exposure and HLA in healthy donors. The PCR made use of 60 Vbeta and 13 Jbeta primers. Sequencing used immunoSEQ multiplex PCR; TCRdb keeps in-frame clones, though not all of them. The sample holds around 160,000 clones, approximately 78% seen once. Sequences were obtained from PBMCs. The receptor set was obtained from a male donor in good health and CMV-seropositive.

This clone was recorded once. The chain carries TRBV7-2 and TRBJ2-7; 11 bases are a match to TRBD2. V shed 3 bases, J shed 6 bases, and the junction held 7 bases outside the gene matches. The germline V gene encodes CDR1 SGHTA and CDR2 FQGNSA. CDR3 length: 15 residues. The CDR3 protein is CASSFSGGAFFEQYF. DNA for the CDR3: TGTGCCAGCAGCTTTAGCGGGGGGGCCTTTTTCGAGCAGTACTTC.

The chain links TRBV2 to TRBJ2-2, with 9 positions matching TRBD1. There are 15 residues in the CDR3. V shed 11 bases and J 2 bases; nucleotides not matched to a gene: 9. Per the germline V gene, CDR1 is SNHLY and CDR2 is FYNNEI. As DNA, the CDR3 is TGTGCCTGCTATCCGGGACAGGGAAACACCGGGGAGCTGTTTTTT. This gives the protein CACYPGQGNTGELFF.

The CDR3 nucleotides read TGCGCCAGCAGCGCCTCGGCCGGGGGGACTGAAGCTTTCTTT. Translating it yields CASSASAGGTEAFF. This sequence joins TRBV5-1 and TRBJ1-1; D possibly corresponds to TRBD1 (5 bases). The CDR3 length is 14 residues. CDR1 SGHRS and CDR2 YFSETQ come from the germline V gene. With 4 bases removed from V and 5 bases from J, the gap between germline ends came to 15 bases.

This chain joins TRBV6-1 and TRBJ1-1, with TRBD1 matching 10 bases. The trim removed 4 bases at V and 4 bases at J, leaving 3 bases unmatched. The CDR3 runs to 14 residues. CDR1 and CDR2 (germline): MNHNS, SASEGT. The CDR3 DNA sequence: TGTGCCAGCAGTGCTGGGACAGGGGCCACTGAAGCTTTCTTT. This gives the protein CASSAGTGATEAFF.

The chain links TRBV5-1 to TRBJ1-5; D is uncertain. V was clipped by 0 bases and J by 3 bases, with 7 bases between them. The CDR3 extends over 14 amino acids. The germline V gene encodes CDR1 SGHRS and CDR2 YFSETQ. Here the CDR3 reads CASSLAEPNQPQHF. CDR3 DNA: TGCGCCAGCAGCTTGGCAGAACCCAATCAGCCCCAGCATTTT.